A selection of T cell receptor beta chains follows, all from one sample in a study of T cell repertoires in cytomegalovirus infection. TCRdb ran MiXCR on the reads and lists one entry per CDR3 protein. The sample lists 230,000 or so distinct CDR3 sequences, around 15% seen once, with around half in the top ten. The specimen was CD8+ T cells from PBMCs. The source of these receptors is a human donor in good health (CMV status not recorded). Some clones in this sample may be carry-over from other donors' samples. CDR3s include the opening cysteine and the closing phenylalanine or tryptophan. Each record gives: D gene, clone size, V gene, J gene, CDR3 DNA, CDR3 protein. D genes are given only for firm matches. The size entry is marked missing in some rows and otherwise reads once, few, many or a size class.

D gene: NA; clone size: few; V gene: TRBV6-6; J gene: TRBJ1-5; CDR3 DNA: TGTGCCAGCAGTAACGGGGGTAATCAGCCCCAGCATTTT; CDR3 protein: CASSNGGNQPQHF
D gene: NA; clone size: few; V gene: TRBV20-1; J gene: TRBJ1-1; CDR3 DNA: TGCAGTGCCTCTGGGGGGCGAAGGAACACTGAAGCTTTCTTT; CDR3 protein: CSASGGRRNTEAFF
D gene: NA; clone size: NA; V gene: TRBV29-1; J gene: TRBJ1-2; CDR3 DNA: TGCAGCGTTGAAGAGCTGGGGCCCGACTATGGCTACACCTTC; CDR3 protein: CSVEELGPDYGYTF
D gene: TRBD2; clone size: many; V gene: TRBV11-3; J gene: TRBJ2-5; CDR3 DNA: TGTGCCAGCAGCTTATATACCGGGACTAGCGGCGCCGGGACCCAGTACTTC; CDR3 protein: CASSLYTGTSGAGTQYF
D gene: NA; clone size: many; V gene: TRBV7-9; J gene: TRBJ2-6; CDR3 DNA: TGTGCCAGCAGCTTTCCAGCTGGGGCCAACGTCCTGACTTTC; CDR3 protein: CASSFPAGANVLTF
D gene: NA; clone size: few; V gene: TRBV4-1; J gene: TRBJ1-1; CDR3 DNA: TGCGCCAGCAGCCCGGGTTCGAACACTGAAGCTTTCTTT; CDR3 protein: CASSPGSNTEAFF
D gene: TRBD1; clone size: NA; V gene: TRBV5-6; J gene: TRBJ1-6; CDR3 DNA: TGTGCCAGCAGCTCGATGACAGGGGCGTATTCACCCCTCCACTTT; CDR3 protein: CASSSMTGAYSPLHF
D gene: TRBD2; clone size: once; V gene: TRBV6-1; J gene: TRBJ2-1; CDR3 DNA: TGTGCCAGCAGTTATGGGGGGGGGAATGAGCAGTTCTTC; CDR3 protein: CASSYGGGNEQFF
D gene: NA; clone size: NA; V gene: TRBV4-3; J gene: TRBJ1-6; CDR3 DNA: TGCGCCAGCAGCCAAGACCCCCCGGGAGACGGCTATAATTCACCCCTCCACTTT; CDR3 protein: CASSQDPPGDGYNSPLHF
D gene: NA; clone size: many; V gene: TRBV6-2/TRBV6-3; J gene: TRBJ2-3; CDR3 DNA: TGTGCCAGCAGCGCAGGGGTGAGCACAGATACGCAGTATTTT; CDR3 protein: CASSAGVSTDTQYF
D gene: NA; clone size: NA; V gene: TRBV5-1; J gene: TRBJ1-1; CDR3 DNA: TGCGCCAGCAGCTTTTTGGGGCAGAACTTAAACACTGAAGCTTTCTTT; CDR3 protein: CASSFLGQNLNTEAFF
D gene: NA; clone size: NA; V gene: TRBV10-3; J gene: TRBJ2-7; CDR3 DNA: TGTGCCATCAGTGAGTCTGTGGGGCCTTACGAGCAGTACTTC; CDR3 protein: CAISESVGPYEQYF
D gene: NA; clone size: NA; V gene: TRBV13; J gene: TRBJ2-7; CDR3 DNA: TGTGCCAGCAGCTCAAACCGAGGGGGGTACTACGAGCAGTACTTC; CDR3 protein: CASSSNRGGYYEQYF
D gene: NA; clone size: NA; V gene: TRBV7-9; J gene: TRBJ2-7; CDR3 DNA: TGTGCCAGCAGCCCCGATAGGTCCGAGCAGTACTTC; CDR3 protein: CASSPDRSEQYF
D gene: NA; clone size: many; V gene: TRBV28; J gene: TRBJ2-5; CDR3 DNA: TGTGCCAGCAGTTTTATTGGGGACCAAGAGACCCAGTACTTC; CDR3 protein: CASSFIGDQETQYF
D gene: NA; clone size: NA; V gene: TRBV7-9; J gene: TRBJ1-1; CDR3 DNA: TGTGCCAGCAGCTTCGCCATGAACACTGAAGCTTTCTTT; CDR3 protein: CASSFAMNTEAFF
D gene: NA; clone size: many; V gene: TRBV12-3/TRBV12-4; J gene: TRBJ1-1; CDR3 DNA: TGTGCCAGCAGCTCCGGACAGTACACTGAAGCTTTCTTT; CDR3 protein: CASSSGQYTEAFF
D gene: NA; clone size: many; V gene: TRBV7-6; J gene: TRBJ2-5; CDR3 DNA: TGTGCCAGCAGCTTAAGCCGGTCCCAAGAGACCCAGTACTTC; CDR3 protein: CASSLSRSQETQYF
D gene: TRBD1; clone size: many; V gene: TRBV7-2; J gene: TRBJ2-1; CDR3 DNA: TGTGCCAGCAGCGGACGGACAGGGGGTGACTACAATGAGCAGTTCTTC; CDR3 protein: CASSGRTGGDYNEQFF
D gene: NA; clone size: many; V gene: TRBV7-2; J gene: TRBJ1-1; CDR3 DNA: TGTGCCAGCAGCTTAGTGGCGGGGGGGGCCACTGAAGCTTTCTTT; CDR3 protein: CASSLVAGGATEAFF
D gene: TRBD2; clone size: NA; V gene: TRBV6-6; J gene: TRBJ2-1; CDR3 DNA: TGTGCCAGTCTCGGGGGGTACAATGAGCAGTTCTTC; CDR3 protein: CASLGGYNEQFF
D gene: NA; clone size: many; V gene: TRBV6-1; J gene: TRBJ2-3; CDR3 DNA: TGTGCCAGCAGTGAGGAGCTTGTAGACCTACTAACAGATACGCAGTATTTT; CDR3 protein: CASSEELVDLLTDTQYF
D gene: NA; clone size: many; V gene: TRBV7-9; J gene: TRBJ1-4; CDR3 DNA: TGTGCCAGCAGCTCGAACGGTGAAAAACTGTTTTTT; CDR3 protein: CASSSNGEKLFF
D gene: NA; clone size: few; V gene: TRBV7-2; J gene: TRBJ1-2; CDR3 DNA: TGTGCCAGCAGCTTAGCTACAGGGATTGACTATGGCTACACCTTC; CDR3 protein: CASSLATGIDYGYTF
D gene: NA; clone size: few; V gene: TRBV6-5; J gene: TRBJ2-7; CDR3 DNA: TGTGCCAGCAGTTACTCTGACAGCTCCTACGAGCAGTACTTC; CDR3 protein: CASSYSDSSYEQYF
D gene: TRBD1; clone size: few; V gene: TRBV28; J gene: TRBJ2-1; CDR3 DNA: TGTGCCAGCAGTCAGCCGGGGACAGACTTCTACAATGAGCAGTTCTTC; CDR3 protein: CASSQPGTDFYNEQFF
D gene: NA; clone size: NA; V gene: TRBV28; J gene: TRBJ2-1; CDR3 DNA: TGTGCCAGCAGCCATCGGGCTACCGACAATGAGCAGTTCTTC; CDR3 protein: CASSHRATDNEQFF
D gene: TRBD2; clone size: few; V gene: TRBV7-6; J gene: TRBJ2-3; CDR3 DNA: TGTGCCAGCAGCCCCGGACTAGCGGGGAGGTCGGCAGATACGCAGTATTTT; CDR3 protein: CASSPGLAGRSADTQYF
D gene: NA; clone size: few; V gene: TRBV28; J gene: TRBJ2-2; CDR3 DNA: TGTGCCAGCAGTCCCCCGCTTGGAGATGGGACCGGGGAGCTGTTTTTT; CDR3 protein: CASSPPLGDGTGELFF